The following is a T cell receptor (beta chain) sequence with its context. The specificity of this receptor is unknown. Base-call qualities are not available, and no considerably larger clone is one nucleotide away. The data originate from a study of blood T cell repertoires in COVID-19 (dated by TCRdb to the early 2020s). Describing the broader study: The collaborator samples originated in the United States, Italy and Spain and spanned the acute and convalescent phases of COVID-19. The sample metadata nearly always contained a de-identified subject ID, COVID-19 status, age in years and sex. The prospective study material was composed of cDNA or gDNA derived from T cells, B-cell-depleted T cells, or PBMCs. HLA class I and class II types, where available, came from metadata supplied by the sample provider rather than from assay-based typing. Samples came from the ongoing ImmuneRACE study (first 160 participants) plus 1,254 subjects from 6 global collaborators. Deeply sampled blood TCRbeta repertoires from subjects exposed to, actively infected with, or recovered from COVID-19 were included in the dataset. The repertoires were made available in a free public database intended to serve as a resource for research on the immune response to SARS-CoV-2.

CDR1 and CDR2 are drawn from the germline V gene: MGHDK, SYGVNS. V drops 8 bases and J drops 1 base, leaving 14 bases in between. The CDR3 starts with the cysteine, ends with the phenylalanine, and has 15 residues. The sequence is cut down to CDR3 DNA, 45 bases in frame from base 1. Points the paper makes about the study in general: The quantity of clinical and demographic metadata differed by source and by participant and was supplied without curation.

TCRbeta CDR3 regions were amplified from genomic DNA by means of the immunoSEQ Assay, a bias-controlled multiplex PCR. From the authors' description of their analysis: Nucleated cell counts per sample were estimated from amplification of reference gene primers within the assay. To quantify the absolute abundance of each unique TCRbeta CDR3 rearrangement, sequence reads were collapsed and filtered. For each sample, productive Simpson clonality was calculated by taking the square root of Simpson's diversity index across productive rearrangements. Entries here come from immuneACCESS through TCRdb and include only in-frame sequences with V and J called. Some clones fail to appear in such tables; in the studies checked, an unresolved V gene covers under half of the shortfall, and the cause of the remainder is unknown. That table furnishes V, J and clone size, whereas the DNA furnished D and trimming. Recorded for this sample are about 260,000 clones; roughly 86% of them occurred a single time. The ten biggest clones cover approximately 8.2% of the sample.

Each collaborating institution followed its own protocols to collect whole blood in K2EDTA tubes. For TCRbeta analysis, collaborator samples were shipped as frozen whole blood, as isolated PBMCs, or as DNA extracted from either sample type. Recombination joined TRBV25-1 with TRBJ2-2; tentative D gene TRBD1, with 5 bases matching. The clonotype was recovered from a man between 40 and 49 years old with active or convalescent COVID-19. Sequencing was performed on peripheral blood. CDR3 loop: CASGMFTGNTGELFF. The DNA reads TGTGCCAGCGGGATGTTTACAGGGAACACCGGGGAGCTGTTTTTT.